This T cell receptor (beta chain) was retrieved from a study of cytomegalovirus exposure and HLA in healthy donors. V lost 2 bases and J lost 3, with 7 bases in between. CDR1 and CDR2 (germline): SGHTA, FQGNSA. The CDR3 has 14 residues. The study ran its PCR with 60 Vbeta and 13 Jbeta primers. Study processing details: Later analysis identified around 85 million unique TCR beta chains, about 12 million shared. Profiling relied on immunoSEQ multiplex PCR, and the TCRdb table lists in-frame clones only, not all of them. V and J calls and clone size come straight from that table; D and trimming were deduced from the DNA. The table lists approximately 200,000 clones, around 79% of them singletons.

The chain is built from TRBV7-2 and TRBJ1-4, with D unresolved. The sample was PBMCs. The TCR sequence derives from a woman aged 25-40 years in good health and CMV-seropositive. The CDR3 spells CASSLMSANEKLFF. CDR3 in DNA: TGTGCCAGCAGCTTAATGTCGGCTAATGAAAAACTGTTTTTT.